This entry describes one TCR beta chain. What it recognizes is unknown. The sample comes from a study of graft-versus-host responses after intestinal transplantation. The wider study: After anti-thymocyte globulin induction, recipients took tacrolimus and steroids for about 3 years. Study-wide points: Recipient marrow showed GvH clones, some seen first in ileum or blood. The study associated peak circulating GvH clone levels with early post-transplant HvG declines. Individuals who had graft-donor T cell macrochimerism had allografts that showed high graft-versus-host to host-versus-graft clonal ratios.

V lost 4 bases to trimming and J lost 6 bases, with 15 bases between them. The CDR3 has 13 residues. Germline V lookup: CDR1 SQVTM, CDR2 ANQGSEA. Measured with immunoSEQ multiplex PCR; TCRdb has only the in-frame clones, and not every one. The data contain 90,000 to 95,000 clones, roughly nine tenths of them singletons. The V call is TRBV29-1, the J call TRBJ1-2; D ambiguous. The clonotype originates from a human donor who received an intestinal transplant. The source was unstimulated CD8+ T cells sorted from spleen or lymph node cells, collected before intestinal transplant. The CDR3 bases are TGCAGCGTTGTGACCCCCAAAGGAGATGGCTACACCTTC. Amino acids: CSVVTPKGDGYTF.